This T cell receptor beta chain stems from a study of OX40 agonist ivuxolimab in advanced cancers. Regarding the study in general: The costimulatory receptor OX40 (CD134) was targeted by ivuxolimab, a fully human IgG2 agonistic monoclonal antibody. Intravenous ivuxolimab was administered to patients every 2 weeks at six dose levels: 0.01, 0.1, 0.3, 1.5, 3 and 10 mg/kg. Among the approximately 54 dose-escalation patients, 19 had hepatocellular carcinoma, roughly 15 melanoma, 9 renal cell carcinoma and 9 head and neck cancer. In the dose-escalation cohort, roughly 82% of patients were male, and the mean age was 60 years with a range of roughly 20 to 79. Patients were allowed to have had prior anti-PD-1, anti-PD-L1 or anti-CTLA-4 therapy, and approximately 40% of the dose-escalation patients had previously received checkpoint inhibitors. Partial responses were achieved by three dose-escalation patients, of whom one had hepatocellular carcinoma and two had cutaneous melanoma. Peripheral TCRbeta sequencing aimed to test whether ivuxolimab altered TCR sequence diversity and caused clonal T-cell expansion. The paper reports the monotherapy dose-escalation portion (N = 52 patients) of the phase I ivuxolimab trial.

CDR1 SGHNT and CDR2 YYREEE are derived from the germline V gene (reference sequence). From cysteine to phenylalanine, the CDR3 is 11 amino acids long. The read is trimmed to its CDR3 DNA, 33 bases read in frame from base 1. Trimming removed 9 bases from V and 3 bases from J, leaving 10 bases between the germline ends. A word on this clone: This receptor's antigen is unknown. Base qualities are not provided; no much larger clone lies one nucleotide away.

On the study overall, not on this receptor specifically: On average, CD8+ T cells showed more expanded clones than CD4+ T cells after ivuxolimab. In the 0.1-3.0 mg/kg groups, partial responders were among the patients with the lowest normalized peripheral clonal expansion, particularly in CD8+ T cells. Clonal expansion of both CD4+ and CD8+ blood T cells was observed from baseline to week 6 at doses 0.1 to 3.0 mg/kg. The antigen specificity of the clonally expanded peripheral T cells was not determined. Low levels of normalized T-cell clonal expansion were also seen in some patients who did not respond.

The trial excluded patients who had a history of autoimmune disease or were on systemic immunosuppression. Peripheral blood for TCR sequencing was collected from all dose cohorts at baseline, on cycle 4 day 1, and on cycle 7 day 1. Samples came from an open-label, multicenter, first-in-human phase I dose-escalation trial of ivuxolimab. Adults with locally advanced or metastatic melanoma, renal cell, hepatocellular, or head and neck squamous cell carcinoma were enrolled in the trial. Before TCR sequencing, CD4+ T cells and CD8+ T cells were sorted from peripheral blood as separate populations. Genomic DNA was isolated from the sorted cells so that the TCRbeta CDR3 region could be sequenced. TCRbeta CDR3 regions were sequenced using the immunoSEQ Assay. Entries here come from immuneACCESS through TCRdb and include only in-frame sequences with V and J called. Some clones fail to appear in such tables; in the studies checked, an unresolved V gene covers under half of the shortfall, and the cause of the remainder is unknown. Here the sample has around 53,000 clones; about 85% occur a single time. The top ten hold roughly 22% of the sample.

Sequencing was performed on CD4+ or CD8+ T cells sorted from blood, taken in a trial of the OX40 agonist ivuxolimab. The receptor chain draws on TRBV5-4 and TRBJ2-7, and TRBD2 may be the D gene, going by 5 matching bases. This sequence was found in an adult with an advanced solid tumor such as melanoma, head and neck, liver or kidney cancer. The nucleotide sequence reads TGTGCCACCCATGCGGGCTACGAGCAGTACTTC. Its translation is CATHAGYEQYF.